The rows below give T cell receptor beta chains drawn from one sample of a study of blood T cell repertoires in COVID-19. The table came from immunoSEQ multiplex PCR; TCRdb's copy has only in-frame clones and leaves some out. The sample includes roughly 100,000 clones, roughly 87% seen only once; the top ten take 5% to 5.5%. Sequencing used peripheral blood. All receptors come from a woman of 80 years or more with active COVID-19. Both conserved end residues are part of each CDR3. Fields, in order: J gene, V gene, D gene, clone size, CDR3 DNA, CDR3 protein. A D gene is named only where the DNA matches it firmly. Clone sizes are given selectively: once, few, many, or a class where the clone is expanded.

J: TRBJ2-7; V: TRBV7-9; D: TRBD2; size: -; DNA: TGTGCCAGCAGCACCGGGACTAGCGGACCGTTAGGGCAGTACTTC; CDR3: CASSTGTSGPLGQYF
J: TRBJ1-2; V: TRBV18; D: -; size: -; DNA: TGTGCCAGCTCACCAAAAGGGGATGGCTACACCTTC; CDR3: CASSPKGDGYTF
J: TRBJ2-1; V: TRBV28; D: -; size: -; DNA: TGTGCCAGCAGTTCCACAGCCCGGTCAGGGAATGAGCAGTTCTTC; CDR3: CASSSTARSGNEQFF
J: TRBJ2-1; V: TRBV18; D: -; size: -; DNA: TGTGCCAGCTCACCATATTCGACTTACTACAATGAGCAGTTCTTC; CDR3: CASSPYSTYYNEQFF
J: TRBJ2-2; V: TRBV19; D: TRBD1; size: few; DNA: TGTGCCAGTAGTCCTCAGACAGGGGGCGCACCCGGGGAGCTGTTTTTT; CDR3: CASSPQTGGAPGELFF
J: TRBJ2-1; V: TRBV5-1; D: TRBD1; size: -; DNA: TGCGCCAGCAGCTTGGCCGTTGGACAGGGGGCTCATGAGCAGTTCTTC; CDR3: CASSLAVGQGAHEQFF
J: TRBJ2-5; V: TRBV5-1; D: TRBD2; size: -; DNA: TGCGCCAGCAGTTTAGCGGGAGGCCCAAAGGGAGAGACCCAGTACTTC; CDR3: CASSLAGGPKGETQYF
J: TRBJ2-5; V: TRBV15; D: -; size: -; DNA: TGTGCCACCAGCAGTTCACAGGGAGAGGAGACCCAGTACTTC; CDR3: CATSSSQGEETQYF
J: TRBJ1-2; V: TRBV19; D: TRBD1; size: -; DNA: TGTGCCAGTAGTCCCGGGACAGGGCTCGGCTACACCTTC; CDR3: CASSPGTGLGYTF
J: TRBJ2-6; V: TRBV7-6; D: -; size: -; DNA: TGTGCCAGCAGCAACTACCGTACCTCTGGGGCCAACGTCCTGACTTTC; CDR3: CASSNYRTSGANVLTF
J: TRBJ2-7; V: TRBV7-2; D: -; size: -; DNA: TGTGCCAGCAGGGAGAGCAGGGCAGGGGCCGAGCAGTACTTC; CDR3: CASRESRAGAEQYF
J: TRBJ1-6; V: TRBV3-1/TRBV3-2; D: -; size: -; DNA: TGTGCCAGCAAGGAGCGGTTAGATAATTCACCCCTCCACTTT; CDR3: CASKERLDNSPLHF
J: TRBJ2-7; V: TRBV11-2; D: -; size: -; DNA: TGTGCCAGCAGCTCGATATGGGGAGAAGCTGGCGAGCAGTACTTC; CDR3: CASSSIWGEAGEQYF
J: TRBJ2-7; V: TRBV5-6; D: TRBD1; size: once; DNA: TGTGCCAGCAGCTGGGGGGACAGGGGGTATTCCTACGAGCAGTACTTC; CDR3: CASSWGDRGYSYEQYF
J: TRBJ1-6; V: TRBV5-4; D: TRBD1; size: -; DNA: TGTGCCAGCAGCTTTGACAGGGCCAATTCACCCCTCCACTTT; CDR3: CASSFDRANSPLHF
J: TRBJ1-3; V: TRBV3-1/TRBV3-2; D: -; size: -; DNA: TGTGCCAGCAGCCTCGGGAGCAGATGGGGGAACACCATATATTTT; CDR3: CASSLGSRWGNTIYF
J: TRBJ2-7; V: TRBV28; D: -; size: -; DNA: TGTGCCAGCAGGAACAGGGAATACGAGCAGTACTTC; CDR3: CASRNREYEQYF
J: TRBJ2-7; V: TRBV10-2; D: -; size: -; DNA: TGCGCCAGCAGTGAGGGGGGGGAGCAGTACTTC; CDR3: CASSEGGEQYF